The entry that follows covers one T cell receptor beta chain sequence. The data derive from a study of molecular identifiers for immune sequencing clone quantification. Study-wide background: Naive CD8 cell RNA, from roughly 21,000 or 96,000 cells, was split five ways in replicates, with four sequenced.

One entry per CDR3 protein results from TCRdb running MiXCR on the PCR reads. The sample includes around 65,000 distinct CDR3 sequences, 15% to 20% of them seen just once. CDR3 length: 16 amino acids. Germline V gives CDR1 SGHAT, CDR2 FQNNGV. V dropped 4 bases and J dropped 3; count of bases not matched to a gene: 4. The chain carries TRBV11-2 and TRBJ2-2, with TRBD2 identical over 11 bases. The specimen was naive CD8+ T cells from blood, with Jurkat cell RNA spiked in. The subset here: FACS-sorted CD8+CD4-CCR7+CD45RA+ naive T cells. The receptor's source is a human donor in good health. Some libraries in this study had Jurkat cell RNA spiked in. The CDR3 spells CASSYGLAGDTGELFF. The CDR3 coding sequence is TGTGCCAGCAGCTACGGACTAGCGGGTGACACCGGGGAGCTGTTTTTT.